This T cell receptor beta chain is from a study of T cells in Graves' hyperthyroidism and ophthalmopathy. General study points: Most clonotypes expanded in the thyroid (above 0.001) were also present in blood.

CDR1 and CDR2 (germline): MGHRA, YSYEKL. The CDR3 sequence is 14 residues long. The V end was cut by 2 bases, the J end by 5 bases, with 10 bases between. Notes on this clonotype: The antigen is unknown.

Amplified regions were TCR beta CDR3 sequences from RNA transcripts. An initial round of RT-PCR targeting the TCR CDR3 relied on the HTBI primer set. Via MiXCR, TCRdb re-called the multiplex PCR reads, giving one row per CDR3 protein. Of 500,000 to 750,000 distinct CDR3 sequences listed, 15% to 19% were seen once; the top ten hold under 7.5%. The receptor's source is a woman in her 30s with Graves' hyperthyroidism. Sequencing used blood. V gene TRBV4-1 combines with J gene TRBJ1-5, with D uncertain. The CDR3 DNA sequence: TGCGCCAGCAGCCAAAGGTACGGGGATCAGCCCCAGCATTTT. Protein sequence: CASSQRYGDQPQHF.